The 17 T cell receptor beta chains listed next were all sequenced from one sample in a study of spatial heterogeneity in lung cancer. Findings and caveats of the study: Intratumoral expanded alpha and beta TCR counts were found to track tumor mutation counts.

Noted time point: sample taken at primary tumor resection. Each CDR3 protein gets one entry after TCRdb re-called the 5' RACE reads with MiXCR. Of around 7,500 distinct CDR3 sequences listed, around 3% are singletons. Their antigen targets remain unknown. Sample: lung tumor tissue, taken at surgery. The origin of the receptors is a male donor with early-stage non-small cell lung cancer.

By share, this clonotype ranks as medium-sized. The V call is TRBV29-1, the J call TRBJ2-1, with 7 bases aligning to TRBD1. This CDR3 region has 13 residues. J lost 0 bases, V lost 8 bases, and 4 bases had no gene match. The germline V gene encodes CDR1 SQVTM and CDR2 ANQGSEA. The CDR3 protein is CSTGQSSYNEQFF. The CDR3 DNA is TGCAGCACGGGACAGAGCTCCTACAATGAGCAGTTCTTC.

This clonotype was counted at least ten times. V and J are TRBV6-5 and TRBJ1-1; D unresolved. Germline assignment: CDR1 MNHEY and CDR2 SVGAGI. V was clipped by 5 bases and J by 2 bases, with 9 bases between them. The CDR3 covers 13 residues. The CDR3 DNA follows: TGTGCCAGCAGTGCGGACCGCAACACTGAAGCTTTCTTT. As protein: CASSADRNTEAFF.

This clonotype is labeled medium-sized (0.01 to 0.1%). The chain uses TRBV6-6 and TRBJ1-2, with D perhaps matching TRBD1 (5 bases). CDR1 and CDR2 (germline): MNHNY, SVGAGI (reference sequence). V was clipped by 2 bases and J by 8 bases, with 18 bases between them. There are 15 residues in the CDR3. The CDR3 sequence is CASSYTPQGREGYTF. CDR3 sequence (DNA): TGTGCCAGCAGTTACACACCCCAGGGACGGGAAGGCTACACCTTC.

This clonotype is labeled as medium-sized. The chain recombines TRBV3-1 with TRBJ1-1; D remains unclear. In germline, CDR1 is LGHDT, CDR2 YNNKEL (reference sequence). V lost 3 bases and J 4 bases, leaving 18 bases between the germline ends. This CDR3 comprises 16 residues. The CDR3 region is CASSHPRGGRGTEAFF. CDR3 nucleotides: TGTGCCAGCAGCCACCCTAGAGGAGGTCGAGGCACTGAAGCTTTCTTT.

By sample share, this clonotype is medium-sized. This chain connects TRBV12-5 to TRBJ1-3, with D maybe TRBD1 (6 bases). CDR3 length: 16 amino acids. The V gene lost 2 bases and the J gene lost 3 bases, with 14 bases spanning the gap. Per the germline V gene, CDR1 is LGHNT and CDR2 is FRNRAP. The CDR3 reads CASGLRSGVGGNTIYF. Written as DNA, the CDR3 is TGTGCTAGTGGTTTGAGATCAGGGGTTGGTGGAAACACCATATATTTT.

The table lists this clonotype with a few counts. A much more abundant neighbour one base away suggests this may be a read error. CDR3 DNA: TGTGCCAGCAGCGTTACCTACAGCGGGGGGGACTGTTGGCTGGATACGCAGTATTTT. This translates into CASSVTYSGGDCWLDTQYF. The chain joins TRBV9 to TRBJ2-3; 10 bases align to TRBD2. There are 19 residues in the CDR3. Germline V gene lookup returns CDR1 SGDLS and CDR2 YYNGEE. With 2 bases clipped from V and 6 bases from J, the junction kept 18 bases outside the gene matches. Full variable domain (missing parts from reference TRBV9 and TRBJ2-3): DSGVTQTPKHLITATGQRVTLRCSPRSGDLSVYWYQQSLDQGLQFLIQYYNGEERAKGNILERFSAQQFPDLHSELNLSSLELGDSALYFCASSVTYSGGDCWLDTQYFGPGTRLTVL.

This clonotype was counted many times. The rearrangement links TRBV9 to TRBJ2-1; the match to TRBD2 covers 8 bases. This CDR3 has 18 amino acids. Germline V lookup: CDR1 SGDLS, CDR2 YYNGEE. J gave up 6 bases and V 3 bases, and 17 bases lay outside the gene matches. This chain's CDR3 is CASSASSQGRGALNEQFF. In nucleotides, the CDR3 is TGTGCCAGCAGCGCATCCTCCCAGGGGCGGGGGGCCCTCAATGAGCAGTTCTTC.

Notes on this clonotype: A much larger clone is a single base away; this may be a read error. The J gene is TRBJ2-7, the V gene TRBV5-1; the match to TRBD1 covers 7 bases. The germline V gene has CDR1 SGHRS and CDR2 YFSETQ. V lost 4 bases and J lost 6; bases outside the gene matches: 13. The CDR3 extends over 15 amino acids. CDR3 amino acids: CASSRRVTGDREQYF. CDR3 in DNA: TGCGCCAGCAGCCGCAGGGTAACAGGGGATCGCGAGCAGTACTTC.

This clonotype was seen at least ten times. The gene calls are TRBV6-6 and TRBJ1-4; D is ambiguous. Germline V CDR1 and CDR2: MNHNY, SVGAGI (reference sequence). This CDR3 is 14 amino acids long. V lost 2 bases and J lost 7, with 11 bases in between. The DNA of the CDR3 is TGTGCCAGCAGTTACCCCCAGATGGGTGAAAAACTGTTTTTT. This encodes CASSYPQMGEKLFF.

This clonotype was seen repeatedly, ten times or more. The chain links TRBV12-3 or TRBV12-4 to TRBJ1-6; no reliable D call. Trimming stripped 6 bases from V and 10 bases from J, with 10 bases between. The CDR3 is 12 residues long. The CDR3 DNA is TGTGCCAGCAGCTCCCCGGGATCACCCCTCCACTTT. Residues: CASSSPGSPLHF.

This clonotype has a count of ten or more. The V and J genes are TRBV30 and TRBJ2-7; no reliable D call. This CDR3 region has 13 residues. Per the germline V gene, CDR1 is GTSNPN and CDR2 is SVGIG (reference sequence). Trimming cost V 0 bases and J 2 bases, with 8 bases left between them. CDR3 in DNA: TGTGCCTGGAGTGTGGACGGAACCTACGAGCAGTACTTC. This translates into CAWSVDGTYEQYF.

This clonotype was detected only once. This chain links TRBV5-1 with TRBJ2-4, with D perhaps TRBD1 (6 bases). Germline CDR1 is SGHRS and CDR2 is YFSETQ. CDR3 length equals 15 residues. V was pared by 2 bases and J by 8 bases, with 17 bases between. In DNA form, the CDR3 reads TGCGCCAGCAGCTTACAGGGACGTCGGGGAGACATTCAGTACTTC. This codes for CASSLQGRRGDIQYF.

At least ten counts were recorded for this clonotype. The chain is built from TRBV30 and TRBJ2-5; D is ambiguous. The CDR3 consists of 13 residues. The germline gives CDR1 GTSNPN, CDR2 SVGIG (reference sequence). V was trimmed by 2 bases and J by 5 bases, leaving 12 bases between them. The CDR3 here is CAWSPGPWETQYF. The DNA for the CDR3 is TGTGCCTGGAGTCCTGGCCCTTGGGAGACCCAGTACTTC.

The sample holds many counts of this clonotype. The chain employs TRBV7-9 and TRBJ1-4; no clear D gene. Germline CDR1 and CDR2: SEHNR and FQNEAQ (reference sequence). Deletions cut 1 base from V and 3 bases from J, with 6 bases between. The CDR3 length is 14 residues. The CDR3: CASSLGAANEKLFF. The CDR3 coding sequence is TGTGCCAGCAGCTTAGGGGCGGCTAATGAAAAACTGTTTTTT.

This clonotype was seen at least ten times. The chain is built from TRBV28 and TRBJ2-2; 9 bases line up with TRBD2. The germline gives CDR1 MDHEN, CDR2 SYDVKM. The CDR3 has 17 residues. The ends lost 2 bases at V and 7 bases at J; junction bases unmatched: 11. This chain's CDR3 is CASSLASGERLGGELFF. DNA of the CDR3: TGTGCCAGCAGTTTAGCTAGCGGGGAAAGGCTCGGCGGGGAGCTGTTTTTT.

The genes are TRBV27 and TRBJ1-3, with D perhaps TRBD1 (5 bases). Germline V gene lookup returns CDR1 MNHEY and CDR2 SMNVEV (reference sequence). The CDR3 has 16 residues. Trimming cost V 5 bases and J 0 bases, with 14 bases left between them. CDR3 protein: CASSARGTSSGNTIYF. In DNA form, the CDR3 reads TGTGCCAGCAGTGCCCGAGGGACGAGCTCTGGAAACACCATATATTTT.

The chain recombines TRBV6-6 with TRBJ2-6; D is perhaps TRBD1 (6 bases). V lost 5 bases to trimming and J lost 4 bases, with 18 bases between them. This CDR3 contains 17 residues. CDR1 is MNHNY and CDR2 is SVGAGI in the germline V gene (reference sequence). CDR3 in DNA: TGTGCCAGCAGTCGCGACAGGCCCCAGGGAGGGGCCAACGTCCTGACTTTC. Protein product: CASSRDRPQGGANVLTF.